This TCR beta chain was found in a study of CD8 T cells in Susac syndrome. Study in general: Six sequenced Susac syndrome patients had clinically active disease, while eight or nine were in remission.

Roughly 0.45 to 1 ug RNA was reverse transcribed with random hexamers. Amplification of the TCR beta CDR3 was carried out by immunoSEQ multiplex PCR, which spanned a total of 54 Vbeta and 13 Jbeta segments. TCRdb re-derived calls from the immunoSEQ multiplex PCR reads in MiXCR, one entry per CDR3 protein. The data show about 140,000 distinct CDR3 sequences, around 95% seen once. With V trimmed by 5 bases and J by 6 bases, 8 bases remained unmatched. The CDR3 sequence is 14 residues long. Germline V gene lookup returns CDR1 SGHTA and CDR2 FQGTGA. This receptor was identified in a human donor with Susac syndrome. This chain joins TRBV7-3 and TRBJ1-2; 8 bases align to TRBD1. The specimen sequenced was CD8+ T cells from PBMCs. CDR3 bases: TGTGCCAGCAGCCCGAACAGGGGGGGGGATGGCTACACCTTC. This sequence encodes CASSPNRGGDGYTF.